This T cell receptor beta chain was identified in a study of blood T cells in healthy people across ages. Notes on the study in general: Naive CD4+ cells and diversity were both higher in long-lived donors than in aged donors.

Alongside a J-beta primer mix, a sample-barcoded 5' primer served in a second PCR lasting about 7 to 11 cycles. The authors tagged each cDNA molecule using a template-switch adaptor with 12 random nucleotides. One entry per CDR3 protein results from TCRdb running MiXCR on the 5' RACE reads. The sample lists 1.5 million to 2 million distinct CDR3 sequences, roughly a third occurring once. The table lists this clonotype with a few counts. Its antigen is not identified. Germline V gene data show CDR1 as SGHRS and CDR2 as YFSETQ. CDR3 length: 15 amino acids. V was clipped by 0 bases and J by 7 bases, with 17 bases between them.

The specimen was blood. This clonotype originated in a woman under 40 in good health. The chain couples TRBV5-1 to TRBJ2-7; D may correspond to TRBD1 or TRBD2 (5 bases each). The CDR3 here is CASSLDGEGLGEQYF. CDR3 bases: TGCGCCAGCAGCTTGGATGGAGAGGGGTTGGGTGAGCAGTACTTC.